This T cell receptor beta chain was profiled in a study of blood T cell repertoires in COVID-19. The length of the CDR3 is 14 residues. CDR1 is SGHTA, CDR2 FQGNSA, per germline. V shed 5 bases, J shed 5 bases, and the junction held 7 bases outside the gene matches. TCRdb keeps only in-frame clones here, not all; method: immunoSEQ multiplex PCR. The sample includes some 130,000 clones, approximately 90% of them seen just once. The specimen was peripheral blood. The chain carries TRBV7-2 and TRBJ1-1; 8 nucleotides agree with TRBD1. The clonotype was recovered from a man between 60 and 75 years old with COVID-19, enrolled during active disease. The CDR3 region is CASSLQGAATEAFF. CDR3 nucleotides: TGTGCCAGCAGCCTGCAGGGGGCGGCGACTGAAGCTTTCTTT.